The entry below describes one TCR beta chain. Germline is not matched at one junction end, which may reflect a read error. The record originates from a study of OX40 agonist ivuxolimab in advanced cancers. Study context: Patients assigned to dose escalation were diagnosed with hepatocellular carcinoma, melanoma, renal cell or head and neck cancer.

Sampling times: baseline, cycle 4 day 1, cycle 7 day 1. Clones were read by immunoSEQ multiplex PCR, and TCRdb kept only the in-frame ones, dropping some. The repertoire holds 72,000 or so clones, with under 90% as singletons. Per germline, CDR1 SGHAT and CDR2 FQNNGV. The CDR3 sequence is 10 residues long. The starting material was CD4+ or CD8+ T cells sorted from blood, obtained in a trial of the OX40 agonist ivuxolimab. The rearrangement uses TRBV11-2 and TRBJ1-1, with 7 bases that match TRBD1. This clonotype was obtained from an adult with an advanced solid tumor such as melanoma, head and neck, liver or kidney cancer. CDR3: CASSTGTASF. CDR3 nucleotide sequence: TGTGCCAGCAGCACGGGGACAGCCTCATTT.